This T cell receptor (beta chain) was recovered during a study of blood T cells in healthy people across ages. Then a second PCR, running about 6 to 12 cycles, was carried out with a sample-barcoded 5' primer and a J-beta primer mix. With 12 random nucleotides, a template-switch adaptor tagged each individual cDNA molecule. TCRdb reprocessed the 5' RACE reads with MiXCR, giving one entry per CDR3 protein. The profile shows just over 800,000 distinct CDR3 sequences, roughly 60% of them singletons. CDR1 is SGHTA and CDR2 is FQGTGA in the germline V gene. This CDR3 has 14 residues. Each sample had at least 7 million PBMCs isolated. Whole-study findings and limits: The unknown donor CMV status may have confounded expanded clonotype changes. Among T cells, TCR beta diversity per million cells dropped roughly linearly as age rose.

In regard to this clonotype: Its antigen is not known. The junction departs from the called germline gene at one end, perhaps through a read error.

The source of this sequence is a man aged 30 to 45 in good health. The sequenced sample was blood. V usage is TRBV7-3 and J usage is TRBJ2-5, with 8 bases that match TRBD2. Written as DNA, the CDR3 is TGCGCCAGCAGCCTTACCGGGGGGGGAGAGACCCAGTACTTC. Amino acids: CASSLTGGGETQYF.